This TCR beta chain was profiled in a study of cytotoxic CD8 clonotypes in ibrutinib-treated CLL. Using immunoSEQ multiplex PCR, the repertoire was profiled, and TCRdb retains in-frame clones only, with some absent. Of tens of thousands of clones listed, about two thirds are singletons. Here the sequenced sample was PBMCs, taken at disease progression, from a patient treated with ibrutinib. This TCR was recovered from a human donor with chronic lymphocytic leukemia.

DNA of the CDR3: TGCGCCAGCAGCCAGGACCCGACTGACAGGGCGGGTGGATCACCCCTCCACTTT. This translates into CASSQDPTDRAGGSPLHF. The rearrangement uses TRBV4-1 and TRBJ1-6; 7 nucleotides align to TRBD1. Unmatched junction bases numbered 18, after V lost 3 bases and J lost 10 bases. This CDR3 comprises 18 residues. Germline assignment: CDR1 MGHRA and CDR2 YSYEKL.